This TCR beta chain was found in a study of T cell responses to AZD1222 COVID-19 vaccine. The CDR3 consists of 15 residues. From germline, CDR1 is SQVTM and CDR2 ANQGSEA. V was cut by 2 bases and J by 0 bases, with 11 bases left in between. Produced via immunoSEQ multiplex PCR; TCRdb's table is partial and in-frame only. The sample lists 150,000 to 200,000 clones; approximately 90% were seen once. This clone appeared a few times. The rearrangement links TRBV29-1 to TRBJ2-1; no definite D call. This receptor was obtained from an adult in good health. This material consisted of peripheral blood, taken on day 0 of AZD1222 vaccination. DNA of the CDR3: TGCAGCGTTGAATTTTCTAGGAGCTCCTACAATGAGCAGTTCTTC. Translated: CSVEFSRSSYNEQFF.